This T cell receptor beta chain is from a study of blood T cell repertoires in COVID-19. This CDR3 comprises 15 residues. The germline CDR1 and CDR2 sequences are MNHNS and SASEGT. Trimming removed 3 bases from V and 4 bases from J, with 13 bases in between. Original data processing: Reference gene primer amplification gave nucleated cell count estimates. Assay used: immunoSEQ multiplex PCR; TCRdb lists only in-frame clones, some missing. The V and J calls and clone size come from that table; D and trimming were worked out from the DNA. This sample has 110,000 to 150,000 clones, with approximately 90% found just once.

Sequencing was done on a sample of peripheral blood. The rearrangement joins TRBV6-1 to TRBJ1-3, with a tentative D call TRBD1 (5 bases). The receptor was derived from a man in his 60s with active or convalescent COVID-19. The CDR3 bases are TGTGCCAGCAGTGATGACAGTCTAGAAGGAAACACCATATATTTT. Translation gives CASSDDSLEGNTIYF.